This T cell receptor (beta chain) was recorded in a study of blood T cell repertoires in COVID-19 (dated by TCRdb to 2020 to 2021). General notes on the study: Collaborator samples came from the United States, Italy and Spain and covered acute and convalescent phases of COVID-19. The prospective study material was composed of cDNA or gDNA derived from T cells, B-cell-depleted T cells, or PBMCs. The dataset comprised deeply sampled blood TCRbeta repertoires from subjects exposed to, actively infected with, or recovered from COVID-19. A freely available public database, intended as a resource for researchers studying the immune response to SARS-CoV-2, is where the repertoires were released. Samples were obtained from the ongoing ImmuneRACE study (first 160 participants) and from 1,200 or so subjects provided by 6 global collaborators. Sample metadata almost always included a de-identified subject ID, COVID-19 status, age in years and sex. Where HLA class I and class II types were available, the types were taken from metadata supplied by the sample provider, not from assay-based typing. The paper as a whole reports these results and caveats: The amount of clinical and demographic metadata varied by source and participant and was provided uncurated.

This clone has just a few counts. The antigen it recognizes is unknown. No much larger clone is present one base from it, and per-base qualities are unavailable. At one collaborating source in Seattle, patients were enrolled during active infection and were followed longitudinally through the course of disease. Whole blood was collected in K2EDTA tubes by collaborating institutions according to the institutions' own protocols. For TCRbeta analysis, collaborators shipped samples in one of three forms: frozen whole blood, isolated PBMCs, or DNA extracted from either of those sample types. TCRbeta CDR3 regions were amplified from genomic DNA using the immunoSEQ Assay, a bias-controlled multiplex PCR. As for the original processing: The number of nucleated cells in each sample was estimated from the amplification of reference gene primers within the assay. To quantify the absolute abundance of each unique TCRbeta CDR3 rearrangement, sequence reads were collapsed and filtered. For each sample, productive Simpson clonality was calculated as the square root of Simpson's diversity index over productive rearrangements. TCRdb took this table from immuneACCESS and kept in-frame rearrangements with V and J called. Such tables lack part of the clones; where checked against another copy, unresolved V genes explain under half of the gap, and the rest is unexplained. That table is the source of V, J and clone size, and D and trimming were worked out from the DNA. The sample has roughly 250,000 clones on record, roughly nine tenths of them singletons. The ten largest make up approximately 12% of the sample.

Relative to germline, V is 0 bases shorter and J is 5 bases shorter, with 11 bases between their ends. CDR1 and CDR2, per the germline V gene, are SGHRS and YFSETQ. The CDR3, cysteine through phenylalanine, is 14 amino acids long. Left in the record is the CDR3 DNA by itself, 42 bases read in frame from the first base. Sample: peripheral blood. The clonotype was recovered from a woman aged 30 to 39 with COVID-19, enrolled during active disease. Recombination linked TRBV5-1 to TRBJ1-1, with the identity of the D gene unclear. The nucleotide sequence reads as follows: TGCGCCAGCAGCTTGGATGCGGTTATGACTGAAGCTTTCTTT. This encodes CASSLDAVMTEAFF.